The 29 T cell receptor beta chains given below trace back to one sample, sequenced in a study of tissue T cells after allogeneic stem cell transplantation. Steroid-refractory graft-versus-host disease after allogeneic hematopoietic cell transplant qualified adults for prospective research-autopsy enrollment. Only in-frame clones appear in the TCRdb table, and some are missing; sequencing was by immunoSEQ multiplex PCR. The table includes a few thousand clones, over 70% detected once. This specimen consisted of small intestine tissue, obtained at autopsy. The origin of the receptors is a male patient over 55 with steroid-refractory graft-versus-host disease after an allogeneic stem cell transplant. The graft donor may be the source of some T cells.

The genes are TRBV2 and TRBJ1-4; D gene unclear. V was clipped by 7 bases and J by 4 bases, with 13 bases between them. The CDR3 runs to 14 residues. Germline CDR1 and CDR2: SNHLY and FYNNEI. This CDR3 reads CASTLEGDNEKLFF. As DNA, the CDR3 is TGTGCCAGCACCCTAGAGGGAGATAATGAAAAACTGTTTTTT. Full variable domain (outside the CDR3, taken from reference TRBV2 and TRBJ1-4): EPEVTQTPSHQVTQMGQEVILRCVPISNHLYFYWYRQILGQKVEFLVSFYNNEISEKSEIFDDQFSVERPDGSNFTLKIRSTKLEDSAMYFCASTLEGDNEKLFFGSGTQLSVL.

The rearrangement uses TRBV10-3 and TRBJ2-1, with 7 bases lining up with TRBD2. The V gene's germline CDR1 is ENHRY and CDR2 SYGVKD. The CDR3 contains 14 residues. The junction had 9 bases not matched to a gene; V was cut back by 7 bases and J by 6 bases. CDR3 nucleotide sequence: TGTGCCATCAACGCCGCTAGCGGAGGCAATGAGCAGTTCTTC. The encoded protein is CAINAASGGNEQFF.

This chain links TRBV7-8 with TRBJ1-1; D uncertain. Germline V gives CDR1 SGHVS, CDR2 FQNEAQ. Trimming cost V 1 base and J 8 bases, with 20 bases left between them. The CDR3 has 16 residues. CDR3: CASSLGFQQAQGEAFF. The CDR3 coding sequence is TGTGCCAGCAGCTTAGGTTTTCAACAAGCCCAAGGGGAAGCTTTCTTT.

This clone occurred a few times. The chain couples TRBV6-4 to TRBJ1-6; tentatively, D is TRBD1 (5 bases). The germline V gene has CDR1 MRHNA and CDR2 SNTAGT. V gave up 4 bases and J gave up 0 bases, with 16 bases separating them. CDR3 length: 18 residues. CDR3 DNA sequence: TGTGCCAGCAGTGGGGGGGACGGACCGTTCTCCTATAATTCACCCCTCCACTTT. Translating gives CASSGGDGPFSYNSPLHF.

The J gene is TRBJ2-1, the V gene TRBV7-2; 12 positions match TRBD2. The V gene end was trimmed by 1 base and the J gene end by 9 bases; junction bases not matched to a gene: 4. Germline CDR1 is SGHTA and CDR2 is FQGNSA. The CDR3 length is 15 residues. CDR3 in amino acids: CASSLGTSGAGEQFF. DNA for the CDR3: TGTGCCAGCAGCTTAGGGACTAGCGGGGCGGGTGAGCAGTTCTTC.

In the case of this clone: The junction and the germline gene differ at one end; a read error may be behind it. The chain couples TRBV12-3 or TRBV12-4 to TRBJ1-4; D call uncertain. The CDR3 totals 12 residues. CDR3 in amino acids: CASTLYTGKLFF. The CDR3 nucleotides read TGTGCCAGCACTTTATACACGGGAAAACTGTTTTTT.

V gene TRBV6-2 or TRBV6-3 combines with J gene TRBJ2-2, with D perhaps matching TRBD2 (5 bases). V lost 1 base and J 4 bases, leaving 10 bases between the germline ends. The CDR3 runs 15 residues. Germline V gene data show CDR1 as MNHEY and CDR2 as SVGEGT. The CDR3 DNA reads TGTGCCAGCAGTTACTGGGGTACTAGCACCGGGGAGCTGTTTTTT. Protein sequence: CASSYWGTSTGELFF.

This sequence joins TRBV10-1 and TRBJ1-1; D uncertain. Germline V CDR1 and CDR2: WNHNN, SYGVQD (reference sequence). The CDR3 is 12 residues long. V was pared by 4 bases and J by 9 bases, with 12 bases between. This CDR3 is CASSGVDSKAFF. The CDR3 DNA follows: TGCGCCAGCAGTGGGGTGGATTCGAAAGCTTTCTTT.

The chain combines TRBV27 with TRBJ1-1; 7 bases agree with TRBD1. Trimming cost V 2 bases and J 11 bases; bases outside gene matches: 11. The CDR3 is 14 residues long. In germline, CDR1 is MNHEY, CDR2 SMNVEV (reference sequence). The CDR3 DNA sequence: TGTGCCAGCAGTTTAATCGTTGGGGACAGTGAGGCTTTCTTT. Translation: CASSLIVGDSEAFF.

The chain links TRBV4-2 to TRBJ1-4, with TRBD1 as a possible D gene (6 bases). Germline assignment: CDR1 LGHNA and CDR2 YNFKEQ. Trimming stripped 0 bases from V and 3 bases from J, with 11 bases between. CDR3 size: 16 residues. The CDR3 spells CASSQDRAGANEKLFF. The CDR3 nucleotides read TGTGCCAGCAGCCAAGATCGGGCAGGGGCTAATGAAAAACTGTTTTTT.

This rearrangement joins TRBV14 to TRBJ2-7, with unresolved D. This CDR3 region has 13 residues. V gave up 2 bases and J gave up 5 bases, with 10 bases separating them. Looked up from germline, CDR1 is SGHDN and CDR2 is FVKESK. The CDR3 here is CASSQSLDHEQYF. As DNA, the CDR3 is TGTGCCAGCAGCCAATCTCTCGACCACGAGCAGTACTTC.

The chain employs TRBV6-5 and TRBJ1-1; 9 bases map to TRBD1. The V segment lost 4 bases and the J segment 7 bases; nucleotides outside the gene matches: 4. The CDR3 length is 13 residues. The V gene's germline CDR1 is MNHEY and CDR2 SVGAGI. CDR3: CASSSPDRGEAFF. The CDR3 DNA reads as TGTGCCAGCAGTTCCCCGGACAGGGGTGAAGCTTTCTTT.

The chain uses TRBV6-5 and TRBJ2-7; 8 bases agree with TRBD1. The CDR3 is 14 amino acids. V was pared by 5 bases and J by 3 bases, with 6 bases of the junction left unmatched. Germline V gene sequence: CDR1 MNHEY, CDR2 SVGAGI. This CDR3 is CASSTGGQVYEQYF. In nucleotides, the CDR3 is TGTGCCAGCAGTACCGGGGGACAGGTCTACGAGCAGTACTTC.

The chain joins TRBV7-2 to TRBJ1-2, with D possibly matching TRBD1 (5 bases). This CDR3 region has 13 residues. Germline-derived CDR1 and CDR2 are SGHTA and FQGNSA. V lost 5 bases and J 3 bases, leaving 10 bases between the germline ends. The CDR3 loop reads CASSPGTDYGYTF. For the CDR3, the DNA is TGTGCCAGCAGCCCCGGGACTGACTATGGCTACACCTTC.

The chain couples TRBV2 to TRBJ1-1; D gene ambiguous. Trimming removed 8 bases at V and 3 bases at J, with 13 bases between. The length of the CDR3 is 13 residues. Germline values: CDR1 SNHLY, CDR2 FYNNEI. The CDR3 is CASEREKDTEAFF. The CDR3 DNA sequence: TGTGCCAGCGAACGGGAGAAGGACACTGAAGCTTTCTTT.

The CDR3 is CASSLGQGLNEKLFF. The CDR3 bases are TGTGCCAGCAGCTTAGGGCAGGGGCTTAATGAAAAACTGTTTTTT. The rearrangement uses TRBV11-2 and TRBJ1-4; D is perhaps TRBD1 (6 bases). V was clipped by 1 base and J by 4 bases, with 10 bases between them. This CDR3 has 15 amino acids. Germline-derived CDR1 and CDR2 are SGHAT and FQNNGV.

The chain is built from TRBV28 and TRBJ1-2; 8 positions match TRBD1. The CDR3 loop spans 12 amino acids. Germline trimming cut 8 bases from V and 8 bases from J; bases unmatched to any gene: 7. The germline V gene has CDR1 MDHEN and CDR2 SYDVKM. CDR3 sequence reads: CASETGDRGYTF. As DNA, the CDR3 is TGTGCCAGCGAGACAGGGGATAGGGGCTACACCTTC.

The CDR3 region has the DNA TGTGCCAGCAGCCGACAGGGGGGCACTGAAGCTTTCTTT. It specifies CASSRQGGTEAFF. This rearrangement joins TRBV6-2 or TRBV6-3 to TRBJ1-1, with 9 positions matching TRBD1. The V gene end was trimmed by 6 bases and the J gene end by 4 bases; junction bases not matched to a gene: 3. The CDR3 runs 13 residues. Germline CDR1 is MNHEY and CDR2 is SVGEGT.

The J gene is TRBJ1-6, the V gene TRBV5-5, with D possibly matching TRBD1 (6 bases). There are 12 residues in the CDR3. Germline CDR1 SGHKS, CDR2 YYEKEE (reference sequence). V was pared by 7 bases and J by 6 bases, with 8 bases between. The CDR3 is CASRGANSPLHF. CDR3 in DNA: TGTGCCAGCCGGGGGGCTAATTCACCCCTCCACTTT.

The CDR3 nucleotides are TGTGCCAGCAGCTGGGACACCCTCAATGAGCAGTTCTTC. It is translated as CASSWDTLNEQFF. The chain carries TRBV12-3 or TRBV12-4 and TRBJ2-1, with a possible D match to TRBD1 (6 bases). V was pared by 6 bases and J by 6 bases, with 12 bases between. This CDR3 has 13 residues.

V gene TRBV29-1 combines with J gene TRBJ2-5; TRBD1 aligns across 8 bases. From germline, CDR1 is SQVTM and CDR2 ANQGSEA. With 6 bases clipped from V and 2 bases from J, the junction kept 8 bases outside the gene matches. The CDR3 has 14 amino acids. In nucleotides, the CDR3 is TGCAGCGTGACCATGACAGGGGATCAAGAGACCCAGTACTTC. Encoded protein: CSVTMTGDQETQYF.

The rearrangement uses TRBV28 and TRBJ1-6; TRBD1 agrees at 10 bases. Germline values: CDR1 MDHEN, CDR2 SYDVKM. V lost 6 bases, J lost 7 bases, and 6 bases stayed unmatched. This CDR3 region has 15 residues. The CDR3 DNA reads TGTGCCAGCAGATCGGGACAGGGGAACAATTCACCCCTCCACTTT. Amino acids: CASRSGQGNNSPLHF.

The chain recombines TRBV6-6 with TRBJ2-3; no clear D. Per germline, CDR1 MNHNY and CDR2 SVGAGI (reference sequence). The V end lost 3 bases, the J end lost 3 bases, and 10 bases lay between the germline ends. This CDR3 region has 14 residues. The CDR3 loop is CASSYRIGTDTQYF. The CDR3 nucleotides are TGTGCCAGCAGTTATAGGATTGGAACAGATACGCAGTATTTT.

The chain employs TRBV28 and TRBJ1-2; a weak D match, TRBD1 (6 bases). From germline, CDR1 is MDHEN and CDR2 SYDVKM. This CDR3 comprises 14 residues. The germline V and J ends were trimmed by 6 bases and 8 bases, with 19 bases remaining between them. The CDR3 spells CASSVAWGQKGYTF. As DNA, the CDR3 is TGTGCCAGCAGCGTTGCATGGGGGCAGAAGGGCTACACCTTC.

The chain couples TRBV24-1 to TRBJ1-4; the D is unclear. V lost 5 bases to trimming and J lost 2 bases, with 8 bases between them. The CDR3 consists of 14 residues. Per germline, CDR1 KGHDR and CDR2 SFDVKD. CDR3 coding DNA: TGTGCCACCAGTGCGACCGGCACTAATGAAAAACTGTTTTTT. Its protein product is CATSATGTNEKLFF.

The chain has TRBV11-2 and TRBJ2-3; no clear D gene. Looked up from germline, CDR1 is SGHAT and CDR2 is FQNNGV. Trimming removed 4 bases at V and 3 bases at J, with 8 bases between. The CDR3 runs to 13 residues. DNA of the CDR3: TGTGCCAGCAGCTACCTGGGTACAGATACGCAGTATTTT. Translating it yields CASSYLGTDTQYF.

In its sample, this clone was seen a few times. V and J are TRBV19 and TRBJ1-2; tentatively, D is TRBD1 (6 bases). V gave up 8 bases and J gave up 5 bases, with 12 bases separating them. There are 12 residues in the CDR3. In germline, CDR1 is LNHDA, CDR2 SQIVND (reference sequence). This chain's CDR3 is CASEQGSYGYTF. DNA for the CDR3: TGTGCCAGTGAACAGGGATCGTATGGCTACACCTTC.

The CDR3 sequence is CASSDSGNSPLHF. DNA for the CDR3: TGTGCCAGCAGTGACTCTGGGAATTCACCCCTCCACTTT. The chain is built from TRBV6-4 and TRBJ1-6; D is unresolved. The germline gives CDR1 MRHNA, CDR2 SNTAGT. Trimming took 0 bases from V and 7 from J, leaving 4 bases between them. The CDR3 is 13 amino acids.

In its sample, this clone was seen once. The chain links TRBV5-4 to TRBJ2-3; 8 bases are shared with TRBD2. J was trimmed by 5 bases and V by 5 bases; bases with no gene match: 4. Germline loops: CDR1 SGHNT, CDR2 YYREEE (reference sequence). This CDR3 comprises 13 residues. The CDR3 protein is CASSGLAEDTQYF. The CDR3 nucleotides read TGTGCCAGCAGTGGACTAGCAGAAGATACGCAGTATTTT. Together with reference TRBV5-4 and TRBJ2-3, the CDR3 gives the full variable domain: ETGVTQSPTHLIKTRGQQVTLRCSSQSGHNTVSWYQQALGQGPQFIFQYYREEENGRGNFPPRFSGLQFPNYSSELNVNALELDDSALYLCASSGLAEDTQYFGPGTRLTVL.